One sample yielded the 32 T cell receptor beta chains listed below, sequenced in a study of T-cell memory formation after mild COVID-19. TCRdb re-derived calls from the 5' RACE reads in MiXCR, one entry per CDR3 protein. The sample lists 350,000 to 550,000 distinct CDR3 sequences; roughly 17% were seen once. The sequenced sample consisted of PBMCs or a T cell subset sorted from them (not recorded which). Every receptor here comes from a young man who had mild COVID-19 (a few samples of this study predate the infection). Cell type and time point are not known.

This clonotype came up many times. V is TRBV7-2 and J is TRBJ2-1; D possibly uses TRBD1 or TRBD2 (5 bases each). This CDR3 has 16 residues. The germline V and J ends were trimmed by 3 bases and 8 bases, with 20 bases remaining between them. Germline CDR1 SGHTA, CDR2 FQGNSA. The CDR3 spells CASSFRFGMGDDEQFF. For the CDR3, the DNA is TGTGCCAGCAGCTTTAGATTCGGGATGGGGGATGATGAGCAGTTCTTC.

This chain joins TRBV5-1 and TRBJ1-1, with no clear D. The V and J ends lost 0 bases and 8 bases respectively, with 11 bases between them. The germline CDR1 and CDR2 sequences are SGHRS and YFSETQ. The length of the CDR3 is 13 residues. The CDR3 DNA reads as TGCGCCAGCAGCTTGGGTGAGCCGGAGGAAGCTTTCTTT. The encoded protein is CASSLGEPEEAFF.

At least ten counts were recorded for this clonotype. The chain is built from TRBV5-1 and TRBJ1-2; 7 bases fit TRBD1. Germline trimming cut 4 bases from V and 6 bases from J; bases unmatched to any gene: 6. Germline CDR1 SGHRS, CDR2 YFSETQ. The CDR3 totals 13 residues. CDR3 bases: TGCGCCAGCAGCACAGGGGACCGGGATGGCTACACCTTC. Amino acids: CASSTGDRDGYTF.

The table lists this clonotype with a few counts. The chain links TRBV7-9 to TRBJ2-5; no firm D call. With 5 bases removed from V and 5 bases from J, the gap between germline ends came to 9 bases. This CDR3 has 12 amino acids. CDR1 is SEHNR and CDR2 is FQNEAQ in the germline V gene (reference sequence). The CDR3 spells CASSPTLETQYF. The CDR3 DNA follows: TGTGCCAGCAGCCCGACTTTGGAGACCCAGTACTTC.

There are many counts of this clonotype. The chain uses TRBV29-1 and TRBJ2-2; unclear D gene. V lost 6 bases, J lost 0 bases, and 11 bases lay in between. CDR1 and CDR2 (germline): SQVTM, ANQGSEA. The CDR3 extends over 14 amino acids. The CDR3 DNA follows: TGCAGCGTCGGAACGCTAGCGAACACCGGGGAGCTGTTTTTT. Its protein is CSVGTLANTGELFF.

This clonotype was observed many times. This sequence joins TRBV5-1 and TRBJ1-1; tentatively, D is TRBD1 (5 bases). The CDR3 runs to 15 residues. In germline, CDR1 is SGHRS, CDR2 YFSETQ. Trimming left V 3 bases short and J 4 bases short, with 16 bases between. The CDR3 reads CASSYLHGGGTEAFF. The CDR3 bases are TGCGCCAGCAGCTACCTACACGGGGGGGGCACTGAAGCTTTCTTT.

This clonotype was picked up a small number of times. The genes are TRBV9 and TRBJ2-4, with D hard to call. The CDR3 runs to 14 residues. Germline CDR1 and CDR2: SGDLS and YYNGEE. Deletions cut 4 bases from V and 0 bases from J, with 8 bases between. The chain's CDR3 is CASSPLLAKNIQYF. As DNA, the CDR3 is TGTGCCAGCAGCCCTTTGTTAGCCAAAAACATTCAGTACTTC.

At least ten counts were recorded for this clonotype. The chain has TRBV4-3 and TRBJ1-2; D gene ambiguous. The CDR3 extends over 14 amino acids. Germline V gives CDR1 LGHNA, CDR2 YSLEER. Trimming left V 1 base short and J 2 bases short, with 8 bases between. CDR3 coding DNA: TGCGCCAGCAGCCAAGTCCTGCAGAACTATGGCTACACCTTC. Translating gives CASSQVLQNYGYTF.

This chain links TRBV20-1 with TRBJ2-5; unclear D gene. V was shortened by 2 bases and J by 1 base, with 5 bases between the two germline ends. The germline CDR1 and CDR2 sequences are DFQATT and SNEGSKA (reference sequence). This CDR3 comprises 12 residues. CDR3 DNA: TGCAGTGCTAGATTTGGCCAAGAGACCCAGTACTTC. Encoded protein: CSARFGQETQYF.

This clonotype was observed many times. The V call is TRBV12-3 or TRBV12-4, the J call TRBJ1-1; D not resolved. V was cut by 6 bases and J by 0 bases, with 8 bases left in between. CDR3 length: 13 residues. The CDR3 spells CASSPQLNTEAFF. In nucleotides, the CDR3 is TGTGCCAGCAGCCCCCAGCTGAACACTGAAGCTTTCTTT.

This clonotype came up a few times. This chain links TRBV10-1 with TRBJ2-1; 8 bases agree with TRBD2. Trimming removed 2 bases from V and 6 bases from J; junction bases left unmatched: 6. Germline CDR1 WNHNN, CDR2 SYGVQD (reference sequence). The CDR3 has 15 amino acids. The DNA for the CDR3 is TGCGCCAGCAGTGAGGCGGGGGGCCACTTCAATGAGCAGTTCTTC. Translation gives CASSEAGGHFNEQFF.

This clonotype occurred a few times. This chain uses TRBV10-3 with TRBJ1-1; D unclear. Trimming took 7 bases from V and 1 from J, leaving 16 bases between them. The germline CDR1 and CDR2 sequences are ENHRY and SYGVKD. The CDR3 runs 15 residues. CDR3 nucleotides: TGTGCCATCAATCCCAGGAACCAAGGGAACACTGAAGCTTTCTTT. Translating it yields CAINPRNQGNTEAFF.

The chain joins TRBV12-3 or TRBV12-4 to TRBJ2-2, with TRBD1 matching over 9 bases. The CDR3 is 16 amino acids. After removal of 7 bases from V and 1 base from J, the junction contained 7 bases not matched to a gene. The CDR3 region has the DNA TGTGCCAGCACTCGCCAGGGACAGGGGAACACCGGGGAGCTGTTTTTT. Its translation is CASTRQGQGNTGELFF.

This clonotype has a handful of counts. The V gene is TRBV20-1, the J gene TRBJ2-7, with TRBD2 matching over 12 bases. V dropped 6 bases and J dropped 3; count of bases not matched to a gene: 6. Per the germline V gene, CDR1 is DFQATT and CDR2 is SNEGSKA (reference sequence). CDR3 length equals 14 residues. Here the CDR3 reads CSATLAGGRYEQYF. The CDR3 nucleotides are TGCAGTGCGACACTAGCGGGGGGCCGCTACGAGCAGTACTTC.

Only a few counts were recorded for this clonotype. The chain combines TRBV6-6 with TRBJ1-5; D perhaps matches TRBD1 (5 bases). The germline V gene encodes CDR1 MNHNY and CDR2 SVGAGI (reference sequence). The ends were cut back, 4 bases at V and 3 bases at J, with 10 bases in the middle. There are 14 residues in the CDR3. The CDR3 nucleotides are TGTGCCAGCAGTTGGGCAGGGACCAATCAGCCCCAGCATTTT. As protein: CASSWAGTNQPQHF.

The chain carries TRBV5-1 and TRBJ1-1, with D maybe TRBD1 (6 bases). Trimming took 4 bases from V and 11 from J, leaving 18 bases between them. The CDR3 sequence is 13 residues long. CDR1 SGHRS and CDR2 YFSETQ come from the germline V gene. DNA of the CDR3: TGCGCCAGCAGCCTAGAGACAGGTCCGCGGGCTTTCTTT. It translates to CASSLETGPRAFF.

There are a few counts of this clonotype. The chain joins TRBV10-3 to TRBJ1-1; D is ambiguous. The CDR3 loop spans 12 amino acids. Trimming left V 7 bases short and J 5 bases short, with 11 bases between. Germline assignment: CDR1 ENHRY and CDR2 SYGVKD. The CDR3 DNA sequence: TGTGCCATCAAAAGCGCTGGGACTGAAGCTTTCTTT. It codes for CAIKSAGTEAFF.

This clonotype was picked up many times. The CDR3 here is CASSLSGASYNEQFF. The CDR3 region has the DNA TGTGCCAGCAGCTTGAGCGGGGCCTCCTACAATGAGCAGTTCTTC. This sequence joins TRBV5-8 and TRBJ2-1; 7 positions agree with TRBD2. V gave up 1 base and J gave up 0 bases; unmatched junction bases: 1. The CDR3 sequence is 15 residues long. Germline V gene data show CDR1 as SGHTS and CDR2 as YDEGEE.

There are a few counts of this clonotype. The rearrangement links TRBV5-4 to TRBJ2-5, with a possible D match to TRBD2 (5 bases). V gave up 0 bases and J gave up 5 bases, with 11 bases separating them. This CDR3 comprises 14 residues. The germline gives CDR1 SGHNT, CDR2 YYREEE (reference sequence). The CDR3 loop reads CASSLGAEKETQYF. CDR3 in DNA: TGTGCCAGCAGCTTGGGAGCGGAAAAGGAGACCCAGTACTTC.

The rearrangement joins TRBV6-2 or TRBV6-3 to TRBJ2-3; 8 bases are a match to TRBD2. Germline CDR1 and CDR2: MNHEY and SVGEGT. The CDR3 covers 19 residues. The V segment lost 2 bases and the J segment 0 bases; nucleotides outside the gene matches: 13. CDR3 coding DNA: TGTGCCAGCAGTTACCCTCCAGCGGGGGATCGTGGTAGCACAGATACGCAGTATTTT. Protein: CASSYPPAGDRGSTDTQYF.

The genes are TRBV12-3 or TRBV12-4 and TRBJ2-3; D gene unclear. This CDR3 spans 14 amino acids. The V gene lost 3 bases and the J gene lost 4 bases, with 11 bases spanning the gap. CDR3 protein: CASSFPHGPDTQYF. The CDR3 DNA is TGTGCCAGCAGTTTCCCGCACGGGCCAGATACGCAGTATTTT.

There are a few counts of this clonotype. The chain is built from TRBV4-2 and TRBJ2-5, with 9 bases lining up with TRBD1. Germline CDR1 LGHNA, CDR2 YNFKEQ. The CDR3 is made up of 18 amino acids. V trimming: 0 bases; J trimming: 2 bases; junction bases outside the gene matches: 10. CDR3 sequence: CASSQEASGQGLQETQYF. The CDR3 DNA reads TGTGCCAGCAGCCAAGAGGCATCGGGACAGGGATTACAAGAGACCCAGTACTTC.

This chain links TRBV30 with TRBJ1-2; D is uncertain. The CDR3 extends over 13 amino acids. Deletions cut 0 bases from V and 2 bases from J, with 7 bases between. CDR1 and CDR2 (germline): GTSNPN, SVGIG (reference sequence). DNA for the CDR3: TGTGCCTGGAGTGTTTCGATGAACTATGGCTACACCTTC. Its translation is CAWSVSMNYGYTF.

This chain links TRBV15 with TRBJ1-2; 9 nucleotides line up with TRBD1. Germline CDR1 and CDR2: LNHNV and YYDKDF (reference sequence). V shed 0 bases and J 4 bases; nucleotides not matched to a gene: 0. The CDR3 totals 14 residues. The CDR3 nucleotides are TGTGCCACCAGCAGAGAGGACAGGGGCTATGGCTACACCTTC. Encoded protein: CATSREDRGYGYTF.

This clonotype was counted at least ten times. V gene TRBV18 combines with J gene TRBJ2-1; D gene uncertain. Germline lookup yields CDR1 KGHSH and CDR2 LQKENI. The CDR3 runs 11 residues. V was pared by 4 bases and J by 7 bases, with 5 bases between. CDR3 nucleotide sequence: TGTGCCAGCTCACGGGGAAATGAGCAGTTCTTC. Protein sequence: CASSRGNEQFF. Together with reference TRBV18 and TRBJ2-1, the CDR3 gives the full variable domain: NAGVMQNPRHLVRRRGQEARLRCSPMKGHSHVYWYRQLPEEGLKFMVYLQKENIIDESGMPKERFSAEFPKEGPSILRIQQVVRGDSAAYFCASSRGNEQFFGPGTRLTVL.

This clonotype was counted a single time. The V and J genes are TRBV28 and TRBJ1-2; D gene unclear. Germline V gene lookup returns CDR1 MDHEN and CDR2 SYDVKM. Trimming cost V 1 base and J 4 bases, with 4 bases left between them. The CDR3 length is 12 residues. This CDR3 is CASSLFLYGYTF. In DNA form, the CDR3 reads TGTGCCAGCAGTTTATTTCTCTATGGCTACACCTTC.

This clonotype showed up just a few times. CDR3 in DNA: TGTGCCACCAGTGCTTCAGGCTGGGCCATCGAGCAGTACTTC. Translating it yields CATSASGWAIEQYF. V gene TRBV24-1 combines with J gene TRBJ2-7; D is ambiguous. The CDR3 contains 14 residues. In germline, CDR1 is KGHDR, CDR2 SFDVKD. V shed 5 bases and J shed 6 bases, with 16 bases lying between them.

The table lists this clonotype with a few counts. The chain carries TRBV6-2 or TRBV6-3 and TRBJ2-5; D gene uncertain. V was shortened by 5 bases and J by 4 bases, with 11 bases between the two germline ends. Germline CDR1 is MNHEY and CDR2 is SVGEGT. The CDR3 totals 13 residues. The CDR3 sequence is CASSTPGLETQYF. In DNA form, the CDR3 reads TGTGCCAGCAGTACCCCGGGTTTAGAGACCCAGTACTTC.

The gene calls are TRBV29-1 and TRBJ2-7; the match to TRBD2 covers 8 bases. This CDR3 comprises 13 residues. The germline V gene has CDR1 SQVTM and CDR2 ANQGSEA. The V and J ends lost 6 bases and 5 bases, in that order; junction bases with no gene match: 9. CDR3 sequence (DNA): TGCAGCGTGTGGGGGTCGGGAGGGGACGAGCAGTACTTC. Amino acids: CSVWGSGGDEQYF.

V gene TRBV4-1 combines with J gene TRBJ1-2; the match to TRBD1 covers 8 bases. V was pared by 1 base and J by 0 bases, with 13 bases of the junction left unmatched. CDR3 length equals 19 residues. CDR1 is MGHRA and CDR2 is YSYEKL in the germline V gene. The CDR3 reads CASSQVVRTGHLANYGYTF. In DNA form, the CDR3 reads TGCGCCAGCAGCCAAGTGGTCCGGACAGGGCACTTAGCTAACTATGGCTACACCTTC.

This chain connects TRBV6-5 to TRBJ1-4, with a weak D call TRBD1 (5 bases). CDR1 and CDR2 (germline): MNHEY, SVGAGI. With 5 bases removed from V and 4 bases from J, the gap between germline ends came to 11 bases. This CDR3 spans 14 amino acids. In DNA form, the CDR3 reads TGTGCCAGCAGTCTCAGGGAGGGTAATGAAAAACTGTTTTTT. Its translation: CASSLREGNEKLFF.

Comment on this clonotype: The junction does not match germline at one end; this may be a read error. The V gene is TRBV7-7, the J gene TRBJ2-1; a possible D gene is TRBD2 (6 bases). CDR3 size: 15 residues. Germline loops: CDR1 SSHAT, CDR2 FNYEAQ (reference sequence). The CDR3 DNA is TGTGCTAGCAGCTTAGGAGGGGTTCCGTCCAATGAGCAGTTCTTC. This gives the protein CASSLGGVPSNEQFF. Variable domain in full (rest from reference TRBV7-7 and TRBJ2-1): GAGVSQSPRYKVTKRGQDVTLRCDPISSHATLYWYQQALGQGPEFLTYFNYEAQPDKSGLPSDRFSAERPEGSISTLTIQRTEQRDSAMYRCASSLGGVPSNEQFFGPGTRLTVL.